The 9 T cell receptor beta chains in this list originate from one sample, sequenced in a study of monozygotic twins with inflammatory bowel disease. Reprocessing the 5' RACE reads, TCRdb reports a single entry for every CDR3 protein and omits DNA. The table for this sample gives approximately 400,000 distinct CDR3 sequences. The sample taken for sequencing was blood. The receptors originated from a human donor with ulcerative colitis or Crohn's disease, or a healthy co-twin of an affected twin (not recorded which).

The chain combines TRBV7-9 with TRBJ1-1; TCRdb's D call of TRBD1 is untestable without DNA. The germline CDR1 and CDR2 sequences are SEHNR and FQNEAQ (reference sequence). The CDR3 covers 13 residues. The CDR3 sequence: CASSPPRGPEAFF.

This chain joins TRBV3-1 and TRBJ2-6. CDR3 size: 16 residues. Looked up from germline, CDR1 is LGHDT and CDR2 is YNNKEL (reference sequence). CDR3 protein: CASSQGGQSGANVLTF.

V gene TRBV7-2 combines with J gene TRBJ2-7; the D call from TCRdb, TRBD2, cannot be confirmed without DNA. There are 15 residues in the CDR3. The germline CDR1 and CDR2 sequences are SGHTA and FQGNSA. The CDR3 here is CASSLGWDFSYEQYF. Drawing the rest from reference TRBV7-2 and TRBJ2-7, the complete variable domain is GAGVSQSPSNKVTEKGKDVELRCDPISGHTALYWYRQSLGQGLEFLIYFQGNSAPDKSGLPSDRFSAERTGGSVSTLTIQRTQQEDSAVYLCASSLGWDFSYEQYFGPGTRLTVT.

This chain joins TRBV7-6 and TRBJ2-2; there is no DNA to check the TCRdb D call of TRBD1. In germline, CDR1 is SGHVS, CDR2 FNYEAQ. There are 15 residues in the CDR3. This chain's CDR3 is CASSLFRENTGELFF.

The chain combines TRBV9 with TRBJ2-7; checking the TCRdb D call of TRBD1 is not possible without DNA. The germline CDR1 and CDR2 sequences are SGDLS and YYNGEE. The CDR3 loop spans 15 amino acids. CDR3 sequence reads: CASSPIAGTNYEQYF.

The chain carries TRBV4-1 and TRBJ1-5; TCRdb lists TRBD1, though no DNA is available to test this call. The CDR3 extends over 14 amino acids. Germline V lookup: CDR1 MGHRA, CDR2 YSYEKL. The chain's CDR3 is CASSQGTGDQPQHF.

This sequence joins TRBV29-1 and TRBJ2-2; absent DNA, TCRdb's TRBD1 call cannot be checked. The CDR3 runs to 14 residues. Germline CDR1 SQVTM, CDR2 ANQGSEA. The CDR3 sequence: CSVWGTGSSGELFF.

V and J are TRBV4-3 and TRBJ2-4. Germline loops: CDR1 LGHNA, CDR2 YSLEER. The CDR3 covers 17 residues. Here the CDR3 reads CASSQDRPLLAKNIQYF.

Here the CDR3 reads CASSFFRTGGDYGYTF. The chain couples TRBV28 to TRBJ1-2; without DNA, the TCRdb call of TRBD1 cannot be checked. Germline loops: CDR1 MDHEN, CDR2 SYDVKM. This CDR3 spans 16 amino acids.